This T cell receptor beta chain was recovered during a study of beta chain features in type 1 diabetes (dated by TCRdb to the late 2010s). Some background on the complete study: Mean age, gender distribution, total cell number and subset yield were not different between patients and healthy donors. Across all samples, 107,917,701 sorted cells were examined, and cell number per subset correlated strongly with RNA yield. The study compared TCRB repertoires of sorted circulating CD4+ T cell subsets between recently diagnosed type 1 diabetes patients and matched healthy donors. Whereas all 30 or so donors provided naive and central memory subsets, regulatory and stem cell-like memory subsets were isolated from just 8 patients and roughly 8 healthy donors.

The paper's findings and limits, for the study overall: Because cDNA was sequenced instead of genomic DNA, activated cells with high expression could be over-represented, although the groups did not differ in activation or CD3 levels. Shorter templates might have been favored by PCR, but patient and control samples were amplified and corrected together, so both groups would have been affected equally by any skew. In all four CD4+ subsets, TCRB CDR3 length was moderately but significantly shorter in type 1 diabetes patients. Patients with type 1 diabetes made fewer insertions and deleted more nucleotides at VDJ recombination sites, implying thymic rearrangement abnormalities. Because the HLA sub-analyses included only small numbers of individuals, any influence of HLA type on TCRB rearrangement was left unresolved. Naive, central memory and regulatory TCRB repertoires appeared to be more similar among patients than among healthy donors.

The entire isolated RNA was reverse transcribed using the High Capacity cDNA Reverse Transcription Kit, and thus expressed TCRB transcripts were sequenced. Stem cell-like memory T cell samples underwent survey-depth immunoSEQ sequencing, averaging roughly 1 million total reads per sample. After sorted cells were lysed in RLT buffer, RNA was extracted with DNase-treated RNeasy Micro or Mini kits, with the choice depending on cell number. Each cell subset was processed on its own to prevent cross-contamination, while patient and healthy donor samples were processed together. The immunoSEQ multiplex PCR was used to amplify TCRB sequences from cDNA, yielding 87-bp fragments that span the CDR3 region. Amplicons were sequenced on the Illumina HiSeq platform. The authors' analysis ran thus. Synthetic template baselines were used to correct PCR bias computationally, reads within Hamming distance 2 were collapsed, and singletons that could not be merged were discarded. Reads were aligned to IMGT to assign V, D and J genes, CDR3 length, and insertions or deletions at six rearrangement sites. Within each subset, clonotype counts were normalized to sorted cell number, after which true diversity and Gini coefficients were computed with the tcR R package. The overlap coefficient, calculated on TCRB nucleotide sequences, was used to quantify repertoire sharing. TCRdb carries this immuneACCESS record with in-frame sequences only. Its versions omit some clonotypes, under half of them owing to an unresolved V gene in the studies checked, with the rest unexplained. For V, J and clone size, that table is used; D and trimming come from the DNA. Within this sample are 50,000 to 55,000 clones, with 50% to 75% of them counted one time only. The ten largest make up around 0.29% of the sample.

From its cysteine to its phenylalanine, the CDR3 spans 11 amino acids. Only CDR3 DNA remains: 33 bases, in frame from the first base. CDR1 and CDR2, per the germline V gene, are SQVTM and ANQGSEA. For this clone: The antigen this receptor binds is unknown. No qualities accompany the bases; no much larger clone lies one base away.

Each donor gave one peripheral blood draw, approximately 120 mL on average, collected into heparinised tubes. A BD FACSAria II was used to sort naive, central memory, regulatory and stem cell-like memory CD4+ T cells with a panel that included CD45RO, CCR7, CD25, CD127, CD95 and CD27. Purity was above 98% for every sorted population. PBMCs were isolated immediately by Lymphoprep density gradient centrifugation and stained directly without culture. So that batch effects would be minimized, each experiment stained and sorted samples in pairs, pairing one healthy donor with one patient. Sequencing was carried out using stem cell memory CD4+ T cells from blood. This sample's cell subset or site label indicates: stem cell-like memory CD4+ T cells. The chain couples TRBV29-1 to TRBJ2-3, with 9 bases aligning to TRBD1. The clonotype originates from a woman in her thirties with type 1 diabetes. The bases are TGCAGTGGGACAGGGTTGGATACGCAGTATTTT. It encodes CSGTGLDTQYF.